These 21 T cell receptor beta chains were all obtained from the same sample, sequenced in a study of neoadjuvant anti-PD-1 for oral cavity cancer. Method: immunoSEQ multiplex PCR; TCRdb's copy keeps in-frame clones and lacks some. The data show around 30,000 clones, approximately 90% seen once. The sequencing here drew on PBMCs, taken before nivolumab (anti-PD-1) treatment. These receptors all come from a person between 35 and 79 years old with oral cavity squamous cell carcinoma.

A single count supports this clone. The chain carries TRBV5-6 and TRBJ1-5, with 9 positions matching TRBD1. The CDR3 length is 16 residues. J was trimmed by 5 bases and V by 4 bases; bases with no gene match: 10. Germline CDR1 reads SGHDT; CDR2 reads YYEEEE. This chain's CDR3 is CASSNGQGWSDQPQHF. CDR3 bases: TGTGCCAGCAGCAACGGACAGGGGTGGTCGGATCAGCCCCAGCATTTT. Full variable domain (missing parts from reference TRBV5-6 and TRBJ1-5): DAGVTQSPTHLIKTRGQQVTLRCSPKSGHDTVSWYQQALGQGPQFIFQYYEEEERQRGNFPDRFSGHQFPNYSSELNVNALLLGDSALYLCASSNGQGWSDQPQHFGDGTRLSIL.

This clone was observed once. This rearrangement joins TRBV19 to TRBJ1-5, with TRBD1 identical over 10 bases. Per germline, CDR1 LNHDA and CDR2 SQIVND (reference sequence). J was trimmed by 5 bases and V by 2 bases; bases with no gene match: 6. The CDR3 has 16 amino acids. CDR3 nucleotides: TGTGCCAGTAGTATATACGACAGGGGGCTATATCAGCCCCAGCATTTT. Encoded protein: CASSIYDRGLYQPQHF.

This chain uses TRBV6-5 with TRBJ1-5; D gene unclear. Germline V gene data show CDR1 as MNHEY and CDR2 as SVGAGI. The V gene lost 0 bases and the J gene lost 3 bases, with 9 bases spanning the gap. The CDR3 has 15 residues. In nucleotides, the CDR3 is TGTGCCAGCAGTTACTCGGGCGTAACCAATCAGCCCCAGCATTTT. This sequence encodes CASSYSGVTNQPQHF.

The gene calls are TRBV2 and TRBJ1-5, with 7 bases aligning to TRBD1. J gave up 0 bases and V 5 bases, and 7 bases lay outside the gene matches. The CDR3 length is 16 residues. Germline CDR1 and CDR2: SNHLY and FYNNEI. CDR3 nucleotide sequence: TGTGCCAGCAGTTTAAGACAGGGCAATAGCAATCAGCCCCAGCATTTT. Its protein product is CASSLRQGNSNQPQHF. The complete variable domain, with remaining parts taken from reference TRBV2 and TRBJ1-5, reads EPEVTQTPSHQVTQMGQEVILRCVPISNHLYFYWYRQILGQKVEFLVSFYNNEISEKSEIFDDQFSVERPDGSNFTLKIRSTKLEDSAMYFCASSLRQGNSNQPQHFGDGTRLSIL.

The CDR3 coding sequence is TGTGCCAGCAGCTTAGCCACTTTTACCGCAGGTTACTCTGGGGCCAACGTCCTGACTTTC. Amino acid sequence: CASSLATFTAGYSGANVLTF. The V and J genes are TRBV7-8 and TRBJ2-6; D ambiguous. The germline CDR1 and CDR2 sequences are SGHVS and FQNEAQ. Between the trimmed V and J ends, which lost 0 bases and 0 bases, there was a span of 18 bases. This CDR3 region has 20 residues. The complete variable domain, with remaining parts taken from reference TRBV7-8 and TRBJ2-6, reads GAGVSQSPRYKVAKRGQDVALRCDPISGHVSLFWYQQALGQGPEFLTYFQNEAQLDKSGLPSDRFFAERPEGSVSTLKIQRTQQEDSAVYLCASSLATFTAGYSGANVLTFGAGSRLTVL.

The V and J genes are TRBV5-1 and TRBJ2-1, with 8 bases aligning to TRBD1. Germline CDR1 SGHRS, CDR2 YFSETQ. The CDR3 covers 15 residues. The J segment lost 4 bases and the V segment lost 0 bases, leaving 3 bases of the junction unmatched. DNA for the CDR3: TGCGCCAGCAGCTTGGCAGGGGGCACGTACAATGAGCAGTTCTTC. Its translation: CASSLAGGTYNEQFF.

The V call is TRBV18, the J call TRBJ2-3, with D possibly called TRBD1 or TRBD2 (5 bases each). V dropped 3 bases and J dropped 2 bases, with 9 bases sitting between them. Looked up from germline, CDR1 is KGHSH and CDR2 is LQKENI. This CDR3 has 14 amino acids. This CDR3 reads CASSPRGHTDTQYF. CDR3 DNA: TGTGCCAGCTCACCGAGGGGCCACACAGATACGCAGTATTTT.

This clone was recorded only once. The V gene is TRBV13, the J gene TRBJ2-3, with TRBD2 matching 7 bases. Trimming at V came to 4 bases and at J to 2 bases, leaving 3 bases not matched to a gene. This CDR3 has 14 residues. The germline CDR1 and CDR2 sequences are PRHDT and FYEKMQ (reference sequence). The CDR3 nucleotides read TGTGCCAGCAGCTCCCGGGACTACACAGATACGCAGTATTTT. Its protein product is CASSSRDYTDTQYF.

V and J are TRBV7-9 and TRBJ1-4; TRBD1 matches 10 bases. Germline CDR1 reads SEHNR; CDR2 reads FQNEAQ (reference sequence). The CDR3 has 15 amino acids. With 4 bases clipped from V and 3 bases from J, the junction kept 2 bases outside the gene matches. CDR3 residues: CASSSGQGSNEKLFF. The CDR3 DNA reads as TGTGCCAGCAGCTCGGGACAGGGGTCTAATGAAAAACTGTTTTTT.

The V gene is TRBV5-1, the J gene TRBJ2-1, with 9 bases identical to TRBD1. The CDR3 consists of 16 residues. Germline values: CDR1 SGHRS, CDR2 YFSETQ. V was clipped by 4 bases and J by 7 bases; unmatched bases: 12. Here the CDR3 reads CASSPDRGAGNNEQFF. Here the CDR3 DNA reads TGCGCCAGCAGCCCGGACAGGGGCGCTGGTAATAATGAGCAGTTCTTC.

The gene calls are TRBV4-3 and TRBJ2-7, with 9 bases fitting TRBD1. The CDR3 covers 13 residues. V shed 4 bases and J 3 bases; nucleotides not matched to a gene: 1. The V gene's germline CDR1 is LGHNA and CDR2 YSLEER. The CDR3 spells CASSRDRVYEQYF. In DNA, the CDR3 is TGCGCCAGCAGCCGGGACAGGGTCTACGAGCAGTACTTC.

The chain combines TRBV13 with TRBJ1-1; a possible D gene is TRBD1 (5 bases). CDR3 size: 12 residues. Trimming left V 7 bases short and J 3 bases short, with 9 bases between. CDR1 is PRHDT and CDR2 is FYEKMQ in the germline V gene (reference sequence). CDR3 amino acids: CASTGGYTEAFF. The CDR3 nucleotides read TGTGCCAGCACTGGGGGTTACACTGAAGCTTTCTTT.

The gene calls are TRBV7-6 and TRBJ1-6; no clear D. Trimming pared 0 bases from V and 8 bases from J, leaving 14 bases between. The CDR3 contains 16 residues. CDR1 SGHVS and CDR2 FNYEAQ come from the germline V gene. CDR3 bases: TGTGCCAGCAGCTTAGCCGAAACCCGGGCGGATTCACCCCTCCACTTT. Its protein product is CASSLAETRADSPLHF.

J is TRBJ2-5 and V is TRBV5-1; 8 nucleotides align to TRBD2. V trimming: 0 bases; J trimming: 5 bases; junction bases outside the gene matches: 3. Germline values: CDR1 SGHRS, CDR2 YFSETQ. The length of the CDR3 is 14 residues. The chain's CDR3 is CASSLGAGAETQYF. The CDR3 region has the DNA TGCGCCAGCAGCTTGGGAGCGGGGGCGGAGACCCAGTACTTC.

The chain links TRBV19 to TRBJ1-5; D possibly corresponds to TRBD1 (5 bases). Per germline, CDR1 LNHDA and CDR2 SQIVND (reference sequence). The CDR3 spans 16 residues. With 1 base removed from V and 0 bases from J, the gap between germline ends came to 10 bases. CDR3 sequence (DNA): TGTGCCAGTAGTATAGGGGGACGCTATAGCAATCAGCCCCAGCATTTT. Translating it yields CASSIGGRYSNQPQHF.

CDR3: CASRDRINEKLFF. Here the CDR3 DNA reads TGTGCCAGCCGGGACAGGATTAATGAAAAACTGTTTTTT. The V call is TRBV19, the J call TRBJ1-4; TRBD1 agrees at 8 bases. Germline CDR1 LNHDA, CDR2 SQIVND (reference sequence). The V segment lost 9 bases and the J segment 4 bases; nucleotides outside the gene matches: 4. The CDR3 contains 13 residues.

CDR3: CASSDWGDTNTGELFF. The CDR3 region has the DNA TGTGCCAGCAGTGATTGGGGGGACACTAACACCGGGGAGCTGTTTTTT. The V call is TRBV2, the J call TRBJ2-2, with D perhaps matching TRBD1 or TRBD2 (6 bases each). Trimming left V 3 bases short and J 2 bases short, with 13 bases between. Germline V CDR1 and CDR2: SNHLY, FYNNEI. The CDR3 has 16 residues.

This chain uses TRBV27 with TRBJ2-2, with 7 bases matching TRBD1. Germline CDR1 and CDR2: MNHEY and SMNVEV (reference sequence). There are 16 residues in the CDR3. Trimming cost V 3 bases and J 3 bases; bases outside gene matches: 7. The CDR3 loop is CASSFSAGGYTGELFF. The CDR3 bases are TGTGCCAGCAGTTTTTCGGCAGGGGGTTACACCGGGGAGCTGTTTTTT.

The chain recombines TRBV29-1 with TRBJ2-3; TRBD2 matches at 15 bases. The V gene's germline CDR1 is SQVTM and CDR2 ANQGSEA. V shed 6 bases, J shed 3 bases, and the junction held 4 bases outside the gene matches. The CDR3 runs 15 residues. As DNA, the CDR3 is TGCAGCGTGGCGGGACTAGCGGGGGGAACAGATACGCAGTATTTT. Residues: CSVAGLAGGTDTQYF.

This chain uses TRBV4-2 with TRBJ1-5; possible D gene TRBD1, 6 bases. V was trimmed by 7 bases and J by 2 bases, leaving 15 bases between them. The CDR3 is made up of 15 amino acids. Germline lookup yields CDR1 LGHNA and CDR2 YNFKEQ. CDR3 protein: CASTYRADGNQPQHF. The CDR3 DNA sequence: TGTGCCAGCACCTACAGGGCCGATGGCAATCAGCCCCAGCATTTT.

The rearrangement uses TRBV5-1 and TRBJ2-7; D call uncertain. Per germline, CDR1 SGHRS and CDR2 YFSETQ. Trimming took 1 base from V and 4 from J, leaving 9 bases between them. This CDR3 has 13 amino acids. The CDR3 here is CASSLSDVYEQYF. The CDR3, as DNA: TGCGCCAGCAGCTTGTCGGACGTGTACGAGCAGTACTTC.